A selection of T cell receptor beta chains follows, all from one sample in a study of cytomegalovirus exposure and HLA in healthy donors. Using immunoSEQ multiplex PCR, the repertoire was profiled, and TCRdb retains in-frame clones only, with some absent. Of about 160,000 clones in the sample, approximately 80% were seen once. The source material was PBMCs. The receptors come from a boy aged 2 to 10 in good health and CMV-seronegative. The CDR3 runs from the conserved cysteine through the conserved F or W. A D gene is named only where the DNA matches it firmly. Size is omitted from some rows. Given values are once, few, many or a class for expanded clones.

d_gene,v_gene,j_gene,abundance,CDR3nt,CDR3aa
NA,TRBV12-5,TRBJ1-1,once,TGTGCTAGTGGTCCCCACATGGGTGGGAGGCCTGAAGCTTTCTTT,CASGPHMGGRPEAFF
NA,TRBV19,TRBJ1-2,NA,TGTGCCAGTAGTATAGATCGCGGCGAGAACTATGGCTACACCTTC,CASSIDRGENYGYTF
TRBD2,TRBV7-2,TRBJ2-2,NA,TGTGCCAGCAGCCTCGCGGGAGGTACCGGGGAGCTGTTTTTT,CASSLAGGTGELFF
NA,TRBV1,TRBJ2-1,NA,TGCACCAGCAGCCAAGATAGCGGGTACAGCTCCTACAATGAGCAGTTCTTC,CTSSQDSGYSSYNEQFF
TRBD2,TRBV7-2,TRBJ2-1,NA,TGTGCCAGCAGCCCAAGGACTAGCGGGACCTTTGAGCAGTTCTTC,CASSPRTSGTFEQFF
TRBD2,TRBV5-6,TRBJ2-1,few,TGTGCCAGCAGCTTGGGCGGGAGTGGGGCTGAGCAGTTCTTC,CASSLGGSGAEQFF
NA,TRBV5-1,TRBJ1-1,NA,TGCGCCAGCAGCCCCGACAGCGGGACTGAAGCTTTCTTT,CASSPDSGTEAFF
NA,TRBV4-3,TRBJ1-5,NA,TGCGCCAGCAGCCAAGCTGGGAGCAAGCCCCAGCATTTT,CASSQAGSKPQHF
TRBD2,TRBV15,TRBJ2-7,NA,TGTGCCACCAGCAGAGTCACTAGCGGGAGGAGAGACTCCTACGAGCAGTACTTC,CATSRVTSGRRDSYEQYF
TRBD1,TRBV30,TRBJ1-2,NA,TGTGCCTGGAGTACAGGGGCCATTATCCTTAACTATGGCTACACCTTC,CAWSTGAIILNYGYTF
NA,TRBV5-1,TRBJ1-6,NA,TGCGCCAGCAGCGCGGGTAATTCACCCCTCCACTTT,CASSAGNSPLHF
TRBD2,TRBV4-2,TRBJ2-1,once,TGTGCCAGCAGCCAAGCGGGGGGATCCGACAATGAGCAGTTCTTC,CASSQAGGSDNEQFF
NA,TRBV10-3,TRBJ2-3,NA,TGTGCCACAACAGCTCCCCGTATGGGGGCTGCAAGCACAGATACGCAGTATTTT,CATTAPRMGAASTDTQYF
NA,TRBV19,TRBJ1-1,NA,TGTGCCAGTAGTGTATTACAGGGGAACACTGAAGCTTTCTTT,CASSVLQGNTEAFF
NA,TRBV5-6,TRBJ1-3,NA,TGTGCCAGCAGCTTGACGGGGTCTGGAAACACCATATATTTT,CASSLTGSGNTIYF
NA,TRBV5-4,TRBJ2-2,NA,TGTGCCAGCAGCCCCCTGACGGGATTGAACACCGGGGAGCTGTTTTTT,CASSPLTGLNTGELFF
TRBD1,TRBV7-9,TRBJ2-6,once,TGTGCCAGCGGCCAGGGGGCTTTTTCTGGGGCCAACGTCCTGACTTTC,CASGQGAFSGANVLTF
NA,TRBV12-5,TRBJ2-3,NA,NA,CASGLEKAAGGIRTDTQYF
TRBD1,TRBV6-4,TRBJ1-1,NA,TGTGCCAGCAGTGTGTCCGGGACAGGGGGCGTCTTACAACCGAACACTGAAGCTTTCTTT,CASSVSGTGGVLQPNTEAFF
TRBD1,TRBV6-5,TRBJ1-1,few,TGTGCCAGCAGGAGGGGGCTCACTGAAGCTTTCTTT,CASRRGLTEAFF
TRBD2,TRBV19,TRBJ2-5,NA,TGTGCCAGTAGTATAAGAATCTCGCGGGGGATGGGGGAGACCCAGTACTTC,CASSIRISRGMGETQYF
NA,TRBV6-5,TRBJ1-1,NA,TGTGCCAGCAGTCAGGGGTTAGGCACTGAAGCTTTCTTT,CASSQGLGTEAFF
NA,TRBV6-5,TRBJ1-3,few,TGTGCCAGCAGTTCCTCGCCCCCGGACAGCGGAAACACCATATATTTT,CASSSSPPDSGNTIYF
NA,TRBV5-6,TRBJ1-2,NA,TGTGCCAGCAGCTACAGGGATGGCTACACCTTC,CASSYRDGYTF
NA,TRBV30,TRBJ1-5,NA,TGTGCCTGGAGCCTAGAAGGCAATCAGCCCCAGCATTTT,CAWSLEGNQPQHF
TRBD2,TRBV6-5,TRBJ2-3,NA,TGTGCCAGCAGGATTCCGGGACTAGTCCCAGATACGCAGTATTTT,CASRIPGLVPDTQYF
TRBD1,TRBV19,TRBJ1-2,NA,TGTGCCACACGGGACAGGGGAGTGTATGGCTACACCTTC,CATRDRGVYGYTF
NA,TRBV11-2,TRBJ2-7,NA,TGTGCCAGCAGCTTACAAAATTACGAGCAGTACTTC,CASSLQNYEQYF
TRBD2,TRBV7-2,TRBJ2-1,NA,TGTGCCAGCAGCTTAGCCAGCGGGGGGAATAATGAGCAGTTCTTC,CASSLASGGNNEQFF
NA,TRBV9,TRBJ1-3,NA,TGTGCCAGCAGCGGGCGACAGTCCTCCACCTCACTTTCTGGAAACACCATATATTTT,CASSGRQSSTSLSGNTIYF
NA,TRBV6-5,TRBJ1-1,NA,TGTGCCAGCAGTTTCCCAGGGAACACTGAAGCTTTCTTT,CASSFPGNTEAFF
TRBD1,TRBV7-9,TRBJ2-3,few,TGTGCCAGCAGCCAGGCTGTTGTTCAGGGGGGCACAGATACGCAGTATTTT,CASSQAVVQGGTDTQYF